Listed below are T cell receptor beta chains from one sample, sequenced in a study of cytomegalovirus exposure and HLA in healthy donors. Here immunoSEQ multiplex PCR was the method, and the copy in TCRdb shows in-frame clones only, minus some. The sample has around 120,000 clones, roughly 80% seen once. Sequenced: PBMCs. The origin of the receptors is a man aged 60 to 69 in good health and CMV-seropositive. Both conserved end residues are part of each CDR3. Fields, in order: V gene, J gene, D gene, clone size, CDR3 DNA, CDR3 protein. The D gene is left open where the match is weak. Some rows have no size entry. The others give once, few or many, or a class for an expanded clone.

TRBV7-9	TRBJ2-4	NA	NA	TGTGCCAGCAGCATAGACTCCAACCCATTTCGGTACTTC	CASSIDSNPFRYF
TRBV10-3	TRBJ1-1	NA	NA	TGTGCCATCACCCAGGTTATGGCGAACACTGAAGCTTTCTTT	CAITQVMANTEAFF
TRBV7-8	TRBJ2-7	TRBD1	NA	TGTGCCAGCAGCTCGGGACAGGGAATCCTCGAGCAGTACTTC	CASSSGQGILEQYF
TRBV9	TRBJ1-2	NA	NA	TGTGCCAGCAGCGTAGTGGCAGGGGCCTATGGCTACACCTTC	CASSVVAGAYGYTF
TRBV11-2	TRBJ2-7	NA	NA	TGTGCCAGCAGCTTAGAGGTGGGAGGACCGTACGAGCAGTACTTC	CASSLEVGGPYEQYF
TRBV5-4	TRBJ1-2	TRBD1	once	TGTGCCAGCAGCCCCGGCCGGACAGGGCCAGCCTATGGCTACACCTTC	CASSPGRTGPAYGYTF
TRBV6-5	TRBJ1-2	TRBD1	once	TGTGCCAGCAGTCGACAGGGGACGAGGTATGGCTACACCTTC	CASSRQGTRYGYTF
TRBV5-1	TRBJ1-1	NA	NA	TGCGCCAGCAGCTCTGGACCAAACAGGGCCGGCACTGAAGCTTTCTTT	CASSSGPNRAGTEAFF
TRBV7-6	TRBJ2-7	NA	NA	TGTGCCAGCAGCTTAGGCATCATTTACGAGCAGTACTTC	CASSLGIIYEQYF
TRBV25-1	TRBJ2-7	TRBD1	few	TGTGCCAGCAGTGCTGACAGGGCAACCTACGAGCAGTACTTC	CASSADRATYEQYF
TRBV6-4	TRBJ1-1	NA	NA	TGTGCCAGCAGTGCTAGGGGGAACACTGAAGCTTTCTTT	CASSARGNTEAFF
TRBV6-1	TRBJ1-2	NA	NA	TGTGCCAGCAGTGAAGCGCTAACCTTAGCCAACTATGGCTACACCTTC	CASSEALTLANYGYTF
TRBV5-4	TRBJ1-5	TRBD1	NA	TGTGCCAGCAGCTTGGAACCAGGGGGCGCAAATCAGCCCCAGCATTTT	CASSLEPGGANQPQHF
TRBV5-1	TRBJ2-7	NA	NA	TGCGCCAGCAGCTTAAATCAGGGGGGCTACGAGCAGTACTTC	CASSLNQGGYEQYF
TRBV10-3	TRBJ1-3	TRBD1	NA	TGTGCCATCACCCCGACAGGGGCTGGAAACACCATATATTTT	CAITPTGAGNTIYF
TRBV11-1	TRBJ2-5	TRBD2	NA	TGTGCCAGCAGCTCTCTGGGAGGGGCCCCCGGGGGTCAGTACTTC	CASSSLGGAPGGQYF
TRBV6-1	TRBJ2-7	NA	NA	TGTGCCAGCAGTGAAGCCGACAGCTCCTACGAGCAGTACTTC	CASSEADSSYEQYF
TRBV7-9	TRBJ2-5	TRBD2	NA	TGTGCCAGCAGTCGCGGTGGGCTAGCGGGATATTCAGAGACCCAGTACTTC	CASSRGGLAGYSETQYF
TRBV10-3	TRBJ1-2	NA	once	TGTGCCATCAGTGCCGACAGTCCTAACATCGGCTATGGCTACACCTTC	CAISADSPNIGYGYTF
TRBV10-3	TRBJ2-6	NA	NA	TGTGCCATTGGGGGGGGCACCTTCGGGGCCAACGGCCTGACTTTC	CAIGGGTFGANGLTF
TRBV5-1	TRBJ2-2	NA	NA	TGCGCCAGCAGTCCGGCCGGGACTCAGAACACCGGGGAGCTGTTTTTT	CASSPAGTQNTGELFF
TRBV30	TRBJ1-5	NA	NA	TGTGCCTGGAGTGTCCAGGGCCAGCCCCAGCATTTT	CAWSVQGQPQHF
TRBV19	TRBJ1-1	NA	NA	TGTGCCAGTAGTATAGTGCGGCAGGGGAATGAAGCTTTCTTT	CASSIVRQGNEAFF
TRBV2	TRBJ2-3	TRBD2	NA	TGTGCCAGCAGTGACGGGAGGGCCCGGAGCACAGATACGCAGTATTTT	CASSDGRARSTDTQYF
TRBV19	TRBJ1-5	TRBD1	few	TGTGCCAGTAGTATGGGACAGGGTCTCGGTCAGCCCCAGCATTTT	CASSMGQGLGQPQHF
TRBV5-1	TRBJ1-5	NA	NA	TGCGCCAGCAGCTTGGCTGGGGAGGGTCAGCCCCAGCATTTT	CASSLAGEGQPQHF
TRBV27	TRBJ1-1	TRBD1	NA	TGTGCCAGCAGTACCCGCCGGGACAGGGGGCCGGGGGCTTTCTTT	CASSTRRDRGPGAFF